The sequence of this T cell receptor beta chain was determined in a study of blood T cell repertoires in COVID-19. The wider study: The United States, Italy and Spain provided the acute and convalescent COVID-19 samples. From T cells, B-cell-depleted T cells, or PBMCs came the material, which was cDNA or gDNA.

How the authors handled the data: Estimation of nucleated cell counts relied on the amplification of reference gene primers. Clones were read by immunoSEQ multiplex PCR, and TCRdb kept only the in-frame ones, dropping some. The V and J calls and clone size were taken over from that table, and D and trimming were inferred from the DNA. This table has approximately 280,000 clones, approximately 90% appearing once. CDR3 length: 13 residues. V was pared by 3 bases and J by 7 bases, with 0 bases of the junction left unmatched. Looked up from germline, CDR1 is SEHNR and CDR2 is FQNEAQ (reference sequence).

The chain couples TRBV7-9 to TRBJ2-1; 10 nucleotides match TRBD2. This clonotype originated in a man in his forties or fifties with acute or convalescent COVID-19. The specimen was peripheral blood. Here the CDR3 reads CASSFSGGNEQFF. Written as DNA, the CDR3 is TGTGCCAGCAGCTTTAGCGGGGGGAATGAGCAGTTCTTC. Combining the CDR3 with reference TRBV7-9 and TRBJ2-1 gives the whole variable domain DTGVSQNPRHKITKRGQNVTFRCDPISEHNRLYWYRQTLGQGPEFLTYFQNEAQLEKSRLLSDRFSAERPKGSFSTLEIQRTEQGDSAMYLCASSFSGGNEQFFGPGTRLTVL.